These T cell receptor beta chains were read from a single sample in a study of T cell changes during pregnancy in multiple sclerosis. The repertoire was sequenced with immunoSEQ multiplex PCR; TCRdb's copy has only in-frame clones and lacks some. The sample contains about 96,000 clones, around 94% of which appear only once. Material: peripheral blood, obtained in the first trimester of pregnancy. All receptors come from a female donor with multiple sclerosis, enrolled in a pregnancy study. Both conserved end residues are part of each CDR3. The D gene is left open where the match is weak. Only some rows state a clone size, as once, few, many or a class for expanded clones.

d_gene | abundance | j_gene | v_gene | CDR3nt | CDR3aa
- | - | TRBJ1-4 | TRBV5-1 | TGCGCCAGCAGCTGGGGAGTACGGCAGGCCCGGGCTTCTAATGAAAAACTGTTTTTT | CASSWGVRQARASNEKLFF
- | - | TRBJ2-1 | TRBV11-3 | TGTGCCAGCAGCCCCCTGGCGGGGGCGGGAAATGAGCAGTTCTTC | CASSPLAGAGNEQFF
TRBD1 | once | TRBJ2-1 | TRBV29-1 | TGCAGCGTTGAAGGGACAGGGGGCTACAATGAGCAGTTCTTC | CSVEGTGGYNEQFF
TRBD2 | - | TRBJ2-1 | TRBV5-6 | TGTGCCAGCAGCCCCGGTCTCGCCCGGGGGGATTTCTACAATGAGCAGTTCTTC | CASSPGLARGDFYNEQFF
TRBD1 | - | TRBJ1-2 | TRBV19 | TGTGCCAGTAGTATCCAGACAGGGAACTATGGCTACACCTTC | CASSIQTGNYGYTF
- | - | TRBJ2-5 | TRBV28 | TGTGCCAGCAGTTTACCCAGTCCCGAGACCCAGTACTTC | CASSLPSPETQYF
TRBD1 | - | TRBJ2-7 | TRBV27 | TGTGCCAGCAGTTTGGGACAGGTTATACTTCCCTACGAGCAGTACTTC | CASSLGQVILPYEQYF
TRBD1 | - | TRBJ2-7 | TRBV15 | TGTGCCACCAGCAGATCCCAGGGGGACAGGGTTGATCTCCTATCTGGGGAGCAGTACTTC | CATSRSQGDRVDLLSGEQYF
TRBD1 | once | TRBJ2-7 | TRBV6-1 | TGTGCCAGCAGAACGACAGGGGTATCCTACGAGCAGTACTTC | CASRTTGVSYEQYF
- | - | TRBJ1-2 | TRBV28 | TGTGCCAGCAGTTTAGGCCAGGGCGTCTATGGCTACACCTTC | CASSLGQGVYGYTF
TRBD1 | - | TRBJ2-7 | TRBV16 | TGTGCCAGCAGCCGGACAGGGGCCCCCTACGAGCAGTACTTC | CASSRTGAPYEQYF
TRBD2 | - | TRBJ2-7 | TRBV5-4 | TGTGCCAGCAGCTCTCTAGCGGGAAGGAACTCCGAGCAGTACTTC | CASSSLAGRNSEQYF
TRBD1 | - | TRBJ2-7 | TRBV7-2 | TGTGCCAGCAGCTTATATACGTGGGGACAGGGACTCAACGAGCAGTACTTC | CASSLYTWGQGLNEQYF
- | - | TRBJ1-1 | TRBV5-6 | TGTGCCAGCAGCTCAATATTCCAGGGTTACCCTGAAGCTTTCTTT | CASSSIFQGYPEAFF
- | - | TRBJ1-1 | TRBV27 | TGTGCCAGCAGTTCGACGACAGGCGTCACTGAAGCTTTCTTT | CASSSTTGVTEAFF
- | once | TRBJ2-1 | TRBV7-8 | TGTGCCAGCAGCTTCAGCGGGTACTACAATGAGCAGTTCTTC | CASSFSGYYNEQFF
- | - | TRBJ1-1 | TRBV7-8 | TGTGCCAGCAGCCCCCGTCTCGGGGGGGGCACTGAAGCTTTCTTT | CASSPRLGGGTEAFF
TRBD1 | - | TRBJ2-7 | TRBV9 | TGTGCCAGCAGCACGTCCGGGACAGGGGGCGGCGAGCAGTACTTC | CASSTSGTGGGEQYF
- | - | TRBJ2-1 | TRBV5-1 | TGCGCCAGCAGCTCCCCTCTGGGCCTCTCCTACAATGAGCAGTTCTTC | CASSSPLGLSYNEQFF
TRBD1 | few | TRBJ1-1 | TRBV27 | TGTGCCAGCAGTTCCCTCGGACAGGGGGGGATGAACACTGAAGCTTTCTTT | CASSSLGQGGMNTEAFF
TRBD1 | - | TRBJ1-4 | TRBV19 | TGTGCCAGTAGTTCGGGACAGGGTTTTGCTAATGAAAAACTGTTTTTT | CASSSGQGFANEKLFF
- | - | TRBJ2-3 | TRBV7-9 | TGTGCCAGCAGCCCGTTAACAGGGCCCCTCACAGATACGCAGTATTTT | CASSPLTGPLTDTQYF
TRBD1 | - | TRBJ2-7 | TRBV5-5 | TGTGCCAGCAGCTTGCACTGGGACAGGGGGTTTGCCTACGAGCAGTACTTC | CASSLHWDRGFAYEQYF